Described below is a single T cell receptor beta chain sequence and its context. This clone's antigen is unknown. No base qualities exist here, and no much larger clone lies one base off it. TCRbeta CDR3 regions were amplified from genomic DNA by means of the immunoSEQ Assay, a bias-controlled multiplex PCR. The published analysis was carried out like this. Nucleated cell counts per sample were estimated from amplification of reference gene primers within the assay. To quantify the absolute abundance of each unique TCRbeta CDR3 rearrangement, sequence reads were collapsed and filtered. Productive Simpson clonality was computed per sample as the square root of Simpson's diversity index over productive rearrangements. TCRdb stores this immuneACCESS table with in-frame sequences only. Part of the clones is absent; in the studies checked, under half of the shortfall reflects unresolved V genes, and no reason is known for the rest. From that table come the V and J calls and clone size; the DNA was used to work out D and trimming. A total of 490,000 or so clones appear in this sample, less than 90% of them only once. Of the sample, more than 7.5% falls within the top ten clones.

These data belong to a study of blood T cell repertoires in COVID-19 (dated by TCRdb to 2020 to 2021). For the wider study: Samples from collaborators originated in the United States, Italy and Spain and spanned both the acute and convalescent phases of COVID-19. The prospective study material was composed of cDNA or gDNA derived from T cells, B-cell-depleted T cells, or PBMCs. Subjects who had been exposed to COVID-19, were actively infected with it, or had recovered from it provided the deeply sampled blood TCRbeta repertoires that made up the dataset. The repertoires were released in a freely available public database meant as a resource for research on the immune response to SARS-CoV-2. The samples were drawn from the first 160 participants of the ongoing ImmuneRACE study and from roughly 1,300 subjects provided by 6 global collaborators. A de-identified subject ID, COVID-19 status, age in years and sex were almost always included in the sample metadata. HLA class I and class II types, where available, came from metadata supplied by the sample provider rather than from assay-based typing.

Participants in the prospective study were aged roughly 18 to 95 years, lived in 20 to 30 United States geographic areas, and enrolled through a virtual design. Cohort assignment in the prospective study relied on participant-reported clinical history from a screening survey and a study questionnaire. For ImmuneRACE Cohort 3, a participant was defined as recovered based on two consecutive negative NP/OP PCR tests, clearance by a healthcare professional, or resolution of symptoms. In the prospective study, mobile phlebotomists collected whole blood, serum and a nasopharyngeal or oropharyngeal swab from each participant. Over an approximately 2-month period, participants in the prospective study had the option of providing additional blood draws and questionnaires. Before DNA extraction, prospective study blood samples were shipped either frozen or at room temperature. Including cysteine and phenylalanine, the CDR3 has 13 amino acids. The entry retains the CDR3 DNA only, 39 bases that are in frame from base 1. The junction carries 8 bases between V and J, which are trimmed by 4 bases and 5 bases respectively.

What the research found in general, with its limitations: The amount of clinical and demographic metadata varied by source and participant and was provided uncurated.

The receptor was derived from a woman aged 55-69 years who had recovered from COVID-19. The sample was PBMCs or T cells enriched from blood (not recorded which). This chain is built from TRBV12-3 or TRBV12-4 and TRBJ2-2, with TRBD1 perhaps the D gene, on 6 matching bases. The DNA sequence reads TGTGCCAGCAGTTCACAGGGAACCGGGGAGCTGTTTTTT. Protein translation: CASSSQGTGELFF.